One and the same sample provided the 20 T cell receptor beta chains below, sequenced in a study of cytotoxic CD8 clonotypes in ibrutinib-treated CLL. Profiling relied on immunoSEQ multiplex PCR, and the TCRdb table lists in-frame clones only, not all of them. The sample contains nearly 300,000 clones, around 76% of which appear only once. The material sequenced was PBMCs, taken at disease progression, from a patient treated with ibrutinib. The receptors were gathered from a human donor with chronic lymphocytic leukemia.

In this sample, this clone turned up a few times. The V and J genes are TRBV4-1 and TRBJ1-2; TRBD1 aligns across 10 bases. CDR1 and CDR2 from the germline V gene are MGHRA and YSYEKL. The ends lost 3 bases at V and 6 bases at J; junction bases unmatched: 7. The CDR3 runs to 15 residues. The CDR3 DNA reads as TGCGCCAGCAGCCAGAGACCCGGGACAGGGGATGGCTACACCTTC. Protein sequence: CASSQRPGTGDGYTF.

The chain joins TRBV10-3 to TRBJ2-3; 14 bases are shared with TRBD2. The CDR3 totals 18 residues. The V segment lost 6 bases and the J segment 1 base; nucleotides outside the gene matches: 9. CDR1 and CDR2 from the germline V gene are ENHRY and SYGVKD. The CDR3 coding sequence is TGTGCCATCAGCCCCGGACTAGCGGGGGGTTGGGGCACAGATACGCAGTATTTT. It encodes CAISPGLAGGWGTDTQYF.

The chain is built from TRBV29-1 and TRBJ2-4, with 13 bases that match TRBD2. V lost 7 bases, J lost 3 bases, and 12 bases stayed unmatched. CDR1 is SQVTM and CDR2 is ANQGSEA in the germline V gene. The CDR3 length is 17 residues. As DNA, the CDR3 is TGCAGCGCTGTTCCGGGACTAGCGGGACTGGTCAAAAACATTCAGTACTTC. Encoded protein: CSAVPGLAGLVKNIQYF.

The rearrangement uses TRBV18 and TRBJ1-1, with D maybe TRBD1 (6 bases). The CDR3 is made up of 14 amino acids. Germline V lookup: CDR1 KGHSH, CDR2 LQKENI. V dropped 4 bases and J dropped 5 bases, with 14 bases sitting between them. CDR3 in DNA: TGTGCCAGCTCACGTAAGGGGCAGGGGACTGAAGCTTTCTTT. Residues: CASSRKGQGTEAFF. The entire variable domain, with the rest obtained from reference TRBV18 and TRBJ1-1, is as follows: NAGVMQNPRHLVRRRGQEARLRCSPMKGHSHVYWYRQLPEEGLKFMVYLQKENIIDESGMPKERFSAEFPKEGPSILRIQQVVRGDSAAYFCASSRKGQGTEAFFGQGTRLTVV.

The genes are TRBV4-2 and TRBJ1-2; weak D call: TRBD1 (6 bases). Germline V CDR1 and CDR2: LGHNA, YNFKEQ. V was shortened by 5 bases and J by 2 bases, with 12 bases between the two germline ends. The CDR3 runs to 14 residues. DNA for the CDR3: TGTGCCAGCAGCTTGGGGGCCAGCAACTATGGCTACACCTTC. Protein sequence: CASSLGASNYGYTF.

The V and J genes are TRBV28 and TRBJ2-7; 9 bases line up with TRBD1. The CDR3 runs to 16 residues. CDR1 is MDHEN, CDR2 SYDVKM, per germline. Unmatched junction bases numbered 13, after V lost 6 bases and J lost 4 bases. This CDR3 reads CASRPPPGTGLYEQYF. The CDR3 nucleotides are TGTGCCAGCAGGCCTCCCCCCGGGACAGGGCTATACGAGCAGTACTTC.

The rearrangement links TRBV9 to TRBJ2-7; TRBD2 matches 8 bases. Germline loops: CDR1 SGDLS, CDR2 YYNGEE. V lost 4 bases and J lost 0; bases outside the gene matches: 6. This CDR3 spans 15 amino acids. For the CDR3, the DNA is TGTGCCAGCAGCAAAGCGGGGGTAAGCTCCTACGAGCAGTACTTC. Translation: CASSKAGVSSYEQYF.

This clone has just one count. J is TRBJ2-1 and V is TRBV7-2; the match to TRBD1 covers 11 bases. V trimming: 5 bases; J trimming: 6 bases; junction bases outside the gene matches: 3. Germline values: CDR1 SGHTA, CDR2 FQGNSA. The CDR3 runs 14 residues. The CDR3 here is CASSEDRGRNEQFF. The CDR3 DNA follows: TGTGCCAGCAGCGAGGACAGGGGGCGCAATGAGCAGTTCTTC.

The J gene is TRBJ2-7, the V gene TRBV7-6; TRBD2 aligns across 13 bases. The V gene's germline CDR1 is SGHVS and CDR2 FNYEAQ. Trimming took 5 bases from V and 3 from J; bases not matched to a gene: 7. There are 16 residues in the CDR3. In DNA, the CDR3 is TGTGCCAGCAGCCAATTTGGACTAGCGGGAGTCTACGAGCAGTACTTC. Translation gives CASSQFGLAGVYEQYF.

This clone came up once. The chain joins TRBV2 to TRBJ2-1; maybe TRBD1 (5 bases). Per germline, CDR1 SNHLY and CDR2 FYNNEI. The CDR3 has 14 residues. V was trimmed by 7 bases and J by 8 bases, leaving 18 bases between them. The DNA of the CDR3 is TGTGCCAGCAAGGTGGGGCAGATAACTGATGAGCAGTTCTTC. Protein product: CASKVGQITDEQFF.

CDR3 in amino acids: CASSVTAQMFYSNQPQHF. DNA of the CDR3: TGTGCCAGCAGTGTTACAGCCCAGATGTTTTATAGCAATCAGCCCCAGCATTTT. This chain connects TRBV6-1 to TRBJ1-5; D gene ambiguous. V was pared by 4 bases and J by 0 bases, with 19 bases between. This CDR3 has 18 residues. Germline V gene data show CDR1 as MNHNS and CDR2 as SASEGT.

J is TRBJ2-3 and V is TRBV5-1; D is unclear. This CDR3 region has 14 residues. V was cut by 0 bases and J by 6 bases, with 11 bases left in between. Germline assignment: CDR1 SGHRS and CDR2 YFSETQ. The CDR3 DNA is TGCGCCAGCAGCTTGGGGACCCTTACGGATACGCAGTATTTT. Protein: CASSLGTLTDTQYF.

The chain couples TRBV19 to TRBJ1-1; 10 bases are shared with TRBD1. V trimming: 6 bases; J trimming: 1 base; junction bases outside the gene matches: 5. CDR1 is LNHDA and CDR2 is SQIVND in the germline V gene (reference sequence). This CDR3 is built from 15 residues. CDR3 sequence reads: CASSRDRGRNTEAFF. CDR3 coding DNA: TGTGCCAGTAGCCGAGACAGGGGGCGGAACACTGAAGCTTTCTTT.

The genes are TRBV29-1 and TRBJ2-7, with no clear D. Trimming shortened V by 4 bases and J by 3 bases, and 7 bases separated the two germline ends. This CDR3 region has 11 residues. Germline V CDR1 and CDR2: SQVTM, ANQGSEA. The CDR3 nucleotides read TGCAGCGTTGTCTCCGGCTACGAGCAGTACTTC. The encoded protein is CSVVSGYEQYF.

Here the CDR3 DNA reads TGTGCCAGCAGCCTACTAGCTTCCCCAAACAATGAGCAGTTCTTC. Amino acid sequence: CASSLLASPNNEQFF. This rearrangement joins TRBV28 to TRBJ2-1; possibly TRBD2 for D (6 bases). V lost 6 bases and J 5 bases, leaving 17 bases between the germline ends. CDR1 is MDHEN and CDR2 is SYDVKM in the germline V gene. This CDR3 has 15 residues.

This clone was recorded a few times. The chain uses TRBV15 and TRBJ2-7; 7 bases match TRBD1. The CDR3 is 16 amino acids. Germline V gene lookup returns CDR1 LNHNV and CDR2 YYDKDF (reference sequence). V was clipped by 6 bases and J by 4 bases; unmatched bases: 15. Here the CDR3 reads CATRIMGRDRDYEQYF. In DNA form, the CDR3 reads TGTGCCACCAGGATAATGGGACGGGACAGAGATTACGAGCAGTACTTC.

This clone came up a few times. The chain links TRBV4-1 to TRBJ1-2, with TRBD1 identical over 7 bases. The J segment lost 4 bases and the V segment lost 4 bases, leaving 6 bases of the junction unmatched. The CDR3 is 14 residues long. Looked up from germline, CDR1 is MGHRA and CDR2 is YSYEKL. Here the CDR3 reads CASSRGQVAYGYTF. CDR3 nucleotides: TGCGCCAGCAGCCGTGGACAGGTAGCCTATGGCTACACCTTC.

V gene TRBV5-1 combines with J gene TRBJ1-2, with TRBD1 matching over 9 bases. CDR1 is SGHRS, CDR2 YFSETQ, per germline. The trim removed 5 bases at V and 8 bases at J, leaving 7 bases unmatched. The CDR3 is 13 amino acids. CDR3 residues: CASRPQGAEGYTF. DNA for the CDR3: TGCGCCAGCAGGCCACAGGGGGCGGAGGGCTACACCTTC.

The genes are TRBV21-1 and TRBJ1-2. TRBV21-1 counts as a pseudogene. The CDR3 has 12 residues. The CDR3 DNA reads TGTGCCAGCAGCTCGGGGAGCTATGGCTACACCTTC. It yields the protein CASSSGSYGYTF.

The CDR3 DNA reads TGTGCCAGCAGCGTAGGTTTGGCTAGCGGGACCAGCTCCTACGAGCAGTACTTC. It translates to CASSVGLASGTSSYEQYF. The V and J genes are TRBV9 and TRBJ2-7; 9 bases are shared with TRBD2. This CDR3 is 18 amino acids long. In germline, CDR1 is SGDLS, CDR2 YYNGEE. Unmatched junction bases numbered 10, after V lost 0 bases and J lost 0 bases.